The next 9 T cell receptor beta chains were all read from a single sample in a study of T cell repertoires in cytomegalovirus infection. Using its own MiXCR run on the reads, TCRdb lists one record per CDR3 protein. The top ten hold around 2.5% of the sample, which has about 310,000 distinct CDR3 sequences, around 9.1% seen once. Sample: PBMCs. These receptors were obtained from a human donor in good health (CMV status not recorded). Some clones in this sample may be carry-over from other donors' samples.

V usage is TRBV6-5 and J usage is TRBJ1-1; D is perhaps TRBD1 (5 bases). CDR1 and CDR2 (germline): MNHEY, SVGAGI. This CDR3 has 13 amino acids. Deletions cut 4 bases from V and 3 bases from J, with 9 bases between. The CDR3 spells CASSWVQDTEAFF. The CDR3 DNA sequence: TGTGCCAGCAGTTGGGTACAGGACACTGAAGCTTTCTTT.

This clonotype was seen ten or more times. The chain combines TRBV2 with TRBJ2-6; tentative D call: TRBD1 (5 bases). The V and J ends lost 6 bases and 0 bases respectively, with 18 bases between them. This CDR3 region has 18 residues. CDR1 is SNHLY and CDR2 is FYNNEI in the germline V gene. In DNA form, the CDR3 reads TGTGCCAGCAGCAGGGCCCACCTTGCACTCTCTGGGGCCAACGTCCTGACTTTC. Translating it yields CASSRAHLALSGANVLTF.

The chain carries TRBV10-3 and TRBJ2-7; D is tentatively TRBD1 or TRBD2 (5 bases each). The CDR3 covers 13 residues. Germline V gene lookup returns CDR1 ENHRY and CDR2 SYGVKD. V was trimmed by 7 bases and J by 5 bases, leaving 15 bases between them. The CDR3 nucleotides read TGTGCCATCACCGGGACCGGACCCGACGAGCAGTACTTC. It yields the protein CAITGTGPDEQYF.

A few counts support this clonotype. The J gene is TRBJ1-1, the V gene TRBV20-1; D unclear. Germline-derived CDR1 and CDR2 are DFQATT and SNEGSKA (reference sequence). The CDR3 length is 13 residues. The V gene lost 0 bases and the J gene lost 1 base, with 6 bases spanning the gap. The CDR3 loop reads CSARDGTNTEAFF. In DNA, the CDR3 is TGCAGTGCTAGAGATGGTACGAACACTGAAGCTTTCTTT.

The rearrangement joins TRBV29-1 to TRBJ2-2; unclear D gene. Germline assignment: CDR1 SQVTM and CDR2 ANQGSEA. This CDR3 region has 14 residues. V was pared by 0 bases and J by 4 bases, with 9 bases between. For the CDR3, the DNA is TGCAGCGTTGAAGACACACCGGGCACCGGGGAGCTGTTTTTT. The encoded protein is CSVEDTPGTGELFF.

This clonotype came up a few times. The chain links TRBV20-1 to TRBJ2-2, with D possibly being TRBD2 (6 bases). CDR1 is DFQATT, CDR2 SNEGSKA, per germline (reference sequence). V lost 2 bases, J lost 2 bases, and 12 bases lay in between. This CDR3 is 15 amino acids long. CDR3 in DNA: TGCAGTGCTAGACGAGCGGGTAGAAACACCGGGGAGCTGTTTTTT. Amino acids: CSARRAGRNTGELFF.

This clonotype was detected many times. The J gene is TRBJ1-4, the V gene TRBV7-9; D might be TRBD1 (5 bases). Germline CDR1 reads SEHNR; CDR2 reads FQNEAQ (reference sequence). V shed 6 bases and J shed 4 bases, with 15 bases lying between them. There are 15 residues in the CDR3. DNA of the CDR3: TGTGCCAGCAGGGGGTTGACAGAACGTAATGAAAAACTGTTTTTT. This encodes CASRGLTERNEKLFF.

This clonotype appeared many times. The chain recombines TRBV29-1 with TRBJ2-1; D is uncertain. The germline V gene encodes CDR1 SQVTM and CDR2 ANQGSEA. The germline V and J ends were trimmed by 4 bases and 4 bases, with 8 bases remaining between them. The CDR3 runs to 12 residues. The DNA for the CDR3 is TGCAGCGTTGTTACCCCTTACAATGAGCAGTTCTTC. This codes for CSVVTPYNEQFF.

This clonotype turned up a few times. The rearrangement links TRBV5-5 to TRBJ2-7; TRBD1 matches 7 bases. CDR3 length equals 14 residues. Germline CDR1 is SGHKS and CDR2 is YYEKEE (reference sequence). The V gene end was trimmed by 4 bases and the J gene end by 2 bases; junction bases not matched to a gene: 6. The CDR3 sequence: CASSRDSLPYEQYV. The CDR3 region has the DNA TGTGCCAGCAGCAGGGACAGCCTCCCCTACGAGCAGTACGTC.